One T cell receptor beta chain is described in this entry. The source of the sample is a study of blood T cells in healthy people across ages. The authors ran a second PCR of 7 to 11 cycles using a sample-barcoded 5' primer and a J-beta primer mix. One entry per CDR3 protein, called by TCRdb with MiXCR from the 5' RACE reads. There are hundreds of thousands of distinct CDR3 sequences in the sample; about 30% occur only once, and around 15% lies in the top ten. The CDR3 has 11 residues. V was clipped by 2 bases and J by 2 bases, with 2 bases between them. CDR1 DFQATT and CDR2 SNEGSKA come from the germline V gene (reference sequence).

This clonotype was sampled from a woman at least 80 years old in good health. This chain joins TRBV20-1 and TRBJ2-3, with D hard to call. Material: blood. In nucleotides, the CDR3 is TGCAGTGCTAGATTCACAGATACGCAGTATTTT. Translated: CSARFTDTQYF.